This TCR beta chain was found in a study of cytomegalovirus exposure and HLA in healthy donors. Findings and caveats of the study: Judged likely to be a sequencing artifact was a cluster of highly shared sequence variants. Being productive about 87% or about 30% of the time was typical of most TCR beta V segments in an earlier analysis.

This clone was observed once. Antigen unknown. The V end was cut by 6 bases, the J end by 0 bases, with 9 bases between. The CDR3 is 14 residues long. Germline V gene data show CDR1 as SGHVS and CDR2 as FQNEAQ. The PCR had 60 Vbeta and 13 Jbeta primers. The method was immunoSEQ multiplex PCR; TCRdb's version includes in-frame clones alone and lacks a portion of them. The sample shows tens of thousands of clones, about 79% of them seen only once. Sequences were obtained from PBMCs. The V gene is TRBV7-8, the J gene TRBJ1-3, with a tentative D call TRBD1 (5 bases). The TCR comes from a male donor in good health and CMV-seropositive. Here the CDR3 reads CASRTTVSGNTIYF. CDR3 DNA sequence: TGTGCCAGCAGGACGACAGTCTCTGGAAACACCATATATTTT.